These 2 T cell receptor beta chains originate from one sample sequenced in a study of blood T cell repertoires in COVID-19. Libraries were prepared by immunoSEQ multiplex PCR; TCRdb keeps only in-frame clonotypes and omits some of them. The sample lists around 7,800 clones, around 86% seen once, with about 16% in the top ten. Source material: peripheral blood. The receptors come from a woman aged 55-70 years with active COVID-19.

This clone was seen only once. The gene calls are TRBV5-1 and TRBJ2-1; 14 bases align to TRBD2. The CDR3 contains 16 residues. Germline V CDR1 and CDR2: SGHRS, YFSETQ. Unmatched junction bases numbered 3, after V lost 0 bases and J lost 7 bases. This chain's CDR3 is CASSLDGTSGGNEQFF. CDR3 nucleotide sequence: TGCGCCAGCAGCTTGGACGGGACTAGCGGGGGAAATGAGCAGTTCTTC.

The CDR3 sequence is CASRTSGGAPDEQFF. The CDR3 DNA reads TGTGCCAGCAGGACTAGCGGGGGGGCGCCGGATGAGCAGTTCTTC. V usage is TRBV28 and J usage is TRBJ2-1; 14 bases are a match to TRBD2. Germline V gives CDR1 MDHEN, CDR2 SYDVKM. The junction had 6 bases not matched to a gene; V was cut back by 6 bases and J by 8 bases. The CDR3 is made up of 15 amino acids.